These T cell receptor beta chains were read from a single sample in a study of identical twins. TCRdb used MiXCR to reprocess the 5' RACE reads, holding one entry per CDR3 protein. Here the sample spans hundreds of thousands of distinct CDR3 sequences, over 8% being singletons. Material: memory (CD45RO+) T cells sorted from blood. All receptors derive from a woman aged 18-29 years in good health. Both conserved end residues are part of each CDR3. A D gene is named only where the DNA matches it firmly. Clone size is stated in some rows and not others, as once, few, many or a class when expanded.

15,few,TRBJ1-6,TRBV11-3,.,TGTGCCAGCAGACCAGGGAGCTCCTATAATTCACCCCTCCACTTT,CASRPGSSYNSPLHF
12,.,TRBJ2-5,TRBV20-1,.,TGCAGTGCGGGACCCAGACGGGAGACCCAGTACTTC,CSAGPRRETQYF
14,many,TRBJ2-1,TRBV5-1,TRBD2,TGCGCCAGCAGCCCGGAAGGCGGGGGGGCGGGTCAGTTCTTC,CASSPEGGGAGQFF
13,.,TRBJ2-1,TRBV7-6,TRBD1,TGTGCCAGCAGCCCTAACAGGGGTTATGAGCAGTTCTTC,CASSPNRGYEQFF
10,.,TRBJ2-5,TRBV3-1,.,TGTGCCACCGGAAAGGAGACCCAGTACTTC,CATGKETQYF
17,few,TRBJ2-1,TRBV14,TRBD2,TGTGCCAGCAGCCGCCCCAAACTAGCGGGGGTTCTCAATGAGCAGTTCTTC,CASSRPKLAGVLNEQFF
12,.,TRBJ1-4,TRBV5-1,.,TGCGCCAGCAGCTTAACGAGTGAAAAACTGTTTTTT,CASSLTSEKLFF
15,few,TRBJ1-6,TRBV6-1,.,TGTGCCAGCATCATGAGTACTCGTAGTGGATCACCCCTCCACTTT,CASIMSTRSGSPLHF
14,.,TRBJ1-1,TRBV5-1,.,TGCGCCAGCAGCGGAAGGGGGGTTGGCACTGAAGCTTTCTTT,CASSGRGVGTEAFF
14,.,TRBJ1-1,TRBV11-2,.,TGTGCCAGCAGCCCCATGAGATCGAACACTGAAGCTTTCTTT,CASSPMRSNTEAFF
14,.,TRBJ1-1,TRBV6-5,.,TGTGCCAGCAGTTACTCGGGGGGAGTCACTGAAGCTTTCTTT,CASSYSGGVTEAFF
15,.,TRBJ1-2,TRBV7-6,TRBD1,TGTGCCAGCAGCCCCGGGACAGCCGCGTCCTATGGCTACACCTTC,CASSPGTAASYGYTF
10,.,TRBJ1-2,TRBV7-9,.,TGTGCCACCGCCTCCGGTGGCTACACCTTC,CATASGGYTF
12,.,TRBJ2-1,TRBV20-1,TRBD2,TGCAGTGCGGCTAGCGGGAGGGGTGAGCAGTTCTTC,CSAASGRGEQFF
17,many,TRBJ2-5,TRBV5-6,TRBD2,TGTGCCAGCAGCTTGTGGACTAGCGGGGGTTTACGAGAGACCCAGTACTTC,CASSLWTSGGLRETQYF
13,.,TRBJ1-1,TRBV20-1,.,TGCAGTGTTCGTGGGACGGTGAACACTGAAGCTTTCTTT,CSVRGTVNTEAFF
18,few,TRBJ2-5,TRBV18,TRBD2,TGTGCCAGCTCACCGGTTCTCGGACTAGCGGGGGCCCAAGAGACCCAGTACTTC,CASSPVLGLAGAQETQYF
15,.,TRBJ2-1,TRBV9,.,TGTGCCAGCAGCGTAGGGGCGCTGTGGGACAATGAGCAGTTCTTC,CASSVGALWDNEQFF
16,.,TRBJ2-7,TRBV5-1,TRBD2,TGCGCCAGCAGCTTGGGGACTAGCGACATCTCCTACGAGCAGTACTTC,CASSLGTSDISYEQYF
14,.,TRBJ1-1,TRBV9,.,TGTGCCAGCAGTGCCGACAGTCGGAACACTGAAGCTTTCTTT,CASSADSRNTEAFF
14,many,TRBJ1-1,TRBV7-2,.,TGTGCCAGCAGCTTTAGACAGATGAACACTGAAGCTTTCTTT,CASSFRQMNTEAFF
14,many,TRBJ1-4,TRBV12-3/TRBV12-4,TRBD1,TGTGCCAGCAGTCCGGACAGGGCCCATGAAAAACTGTTTTTT,CASSPDRAHEKLFF
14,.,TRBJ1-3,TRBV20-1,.,TGCAGTGCTGACCGAGGAAGCTCTGGAAACACCATATATTTT,CSADRGSSGNTIYF
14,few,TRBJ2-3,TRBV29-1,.,TGCAGCTCTGGCGGAGCCGCACTCACAGATACGCAGTATTTT,CSSGGAALTDTQYF
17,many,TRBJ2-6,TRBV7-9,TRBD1,TGTGCCAGCAGACCGGGACAGGGGGCTCGAGGGGCCAACGTCCTGACTTTC,CASRPGQGARGANVLTF
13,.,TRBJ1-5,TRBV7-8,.,TGTGCCAGCAGCTGGGGGGGGTCCCAGCCCCAGCATTTT,CASSWGGSQPQHF
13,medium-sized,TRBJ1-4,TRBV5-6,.,TGTGCCAGCAGCTTGGTCAGGGATGAAAAACTGTTTTTT,CASSLVRDEKLFF
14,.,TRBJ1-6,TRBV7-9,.,TGTGCCAGCAGCTTATGGGGGTATAATTCACCCCTCCACTTT,CASSLWGYNSPLHF
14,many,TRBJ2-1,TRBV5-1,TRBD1,TGCGCCAGCAGGCCGGGACAGGGATACAATGAGCAGTTCTTC,CASRPGQGYNEQFF
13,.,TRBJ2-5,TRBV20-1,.,TGCAGTGCGCACTCCGGGACCCAAGAGACCCAGTACTTC,CSAHSGTQETQYF
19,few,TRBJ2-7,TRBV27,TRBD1,TGTGCCAGCAGTCGTCTGATCGAATCGTGGACAGGGGTTTTCTACGAGCAGTACTTC,CASSRLIESWTGVFYEQYF
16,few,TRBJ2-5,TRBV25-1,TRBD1,TGTGCCAGCAGTGAAGGTCCCGACAGGGTTGCGGAGACCCAGTACTTC,CASSEGPDRVAETQYF
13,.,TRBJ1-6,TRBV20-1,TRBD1,TGCAGTGCTAGTCAGGGGGGGAATTCACCCCTCCACTTT,CSASQGGNSPLHF
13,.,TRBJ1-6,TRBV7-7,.,TGTGCCAGCAGCACAAGCTTGACAGCTCCCCTCCACTTT,CASSTSLTAPLHF
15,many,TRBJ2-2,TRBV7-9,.,TGTGCCAGCAGCATCCGGGAAGCTAACACCGGGGAGCTGTTTTTT,CASSIREANTGELFF
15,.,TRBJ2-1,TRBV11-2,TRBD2,TGTGCCAGCAGCTGGACTAGCGGCCCTTACAATGAGCAGTTCTTC,CASSWTSGPYNEQFF
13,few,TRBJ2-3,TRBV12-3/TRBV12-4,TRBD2,TGTGCCGGCCGGAGGGACTACACAGATACGCAGTATTTT,CAGRRDYTDTQYF
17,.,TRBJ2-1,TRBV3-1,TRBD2,TGTGCCTCCTCCAAGCAGGTACCGGGGGGGCCTGGTAGTGAGCAGTTCTTC,CASSKQVPGGPGSEQFF
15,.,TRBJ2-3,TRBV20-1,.,TGCAGTGCTAGAGATCTCGGCGAAGTCACAGATACGCAGTATTTT,CSARDLGEVTDTQYF
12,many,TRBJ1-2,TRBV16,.,TGTGCCAGCAGCCAGGGCGCCGGTGGCTACACCTTC,CASSQGAGGYTF